One and the same sample provided the 9 T cell receptor beta chains below, sequenced in a study of T cells in Graves' hyperthyroidism and ophthalmopathy. The source material, RNA transcripts, was used to amplify TCR beta CDR3 regions. The HTBI primer set was used in a first-round RT-PCR of the TCR CDR3. TCRdb ran MiXCR on the multiplex PCR reads and lists one entry per CDR3 protein. Of 300,000 to 400,000 distinct CDR3 sequences in the sample, around 13% were seen once. The specimen was blood. The receptor set was obtained from a woman in her thirties with Graves' hyperthyroidism.

This clonotype showed up many times. This chain connects TRBV20-1 to TRBJ2-7; D might be TRBD1 (6 bases). Germline CDR1 and CDR2: DFQATT and SNEGSKA (reference sequence). This CDR3 comprises 13 residues. Trimming removed 4 bases from V and 4 bases from J, with 14 bases in between. The CDR3 reads CSATGTQGYEQYF. CDR3 coding DNA: TGCAGTGCTACTGGAACTCAGGGGTACGAGCAGTACTTC.

This clonotype was seen repeatedly, ten times or more. The rearrangement joins TRBV2 to TRBJ2-1; a weak D match, TRBD2 (6 bases). This CDR3 has 13 amino acids. Looked up from germline, CDR1 is SNHLY and CDR2 is FYNNEI. V lost 2 bases and J 12 bases, leaving 14 bases between the germline ends. The CDR3 DNA sequence: TGTGCCAGCAGTGAATGGAGGAGGGAAGGGCAGTTCTTC. Its protein is CASSEWRREGQFF.

This clonotype was seen more than once but under ten times. CDR3 in DNA: TGTGCCAGCAGAGGACAGGTGGATCAGCCCCAGCATTTT. This gives the protein CASRGQVDQPQHF. V usage is TRBV6-1 and J usage is TRBJ1-5, with 7 bases aligning to TRBD1. Trimming removed 6 bases from V and 5 bases from J; junction bases left unmatched: 4. The CDR3 extends over 13 amino acids. Germline values: CDR1 MNHNS, CDR2 SASEGT.

This clonotype was observed at least ten times. The V gene is TRBV28, the J gene TRBJ2-1, with 9 bases matching TRBD2. Germline assignment: CDR1 MDHEN and CDR2 SYDVKM. CDR3 length: 16 residues. Trimming took 4 bases from V and 6 from J; bases not matched to a gene: 10. The CDR3 is CASSSWREGLVNEQFF. The CDR3 DNA follows: TGTGCCAGCAGTTCGTGGCGGGAGGGCCTGGTCAATGAGCAGTTCTTC.

The V gene is TRBV6-1, the J gene TRBJ2-1; 13 bases match TRBD2. The CDR3 length is 15 residues. J gave up 5 bases and V 10 bases, and 8 bases lay outside the gene matches. Germline CDR1 MNHNS, CDR2 SASEGT. This CDR3 is CATCKTSGGNNEQFF. CDR3 bases: TGTGCCACCTGTAAGACTAGCGGGGGGAACAATGAGCAGTTCTTC.

This clonotype was counted ten times or more. The chain combines TRBV19 with TRBJ1-1; 7 nucleotides align to TRBD1. Germline trimming cut 9 bases from V and 1 base from J; bases unmatched to any gene: 5. Germline values: CDR1 LNHDA, CDR2 SQIVND (reference sequence). CDR3 length: 13 amino acids. The DNA of the CDR3 is TGTGCCAGCAGCAGGGGGTGGAACACTGAAGCTTTCTTT. The encoded protein is CASSRGWNTEAFF.

This clonotype was counted many times. V usage is TRBV2 and J usage is TRBJ1-5; D is perhaps TRBD1 (5 bases). The V and J ends lost 1 base and 6 bases respectively, with 16 bases between them. Germline lookup yields CDR1 SNHLY and CDR2 FYNNEI. The CDR3 contains 16 residues. CDR3: CASSEGGRSLGQPQHF. CDR3 in DNA: TGTGCCAGCAGTGAAGGGGGCAGGAGTTTAGGTCAGCCCCAGCATTTT.

This clonotype was observed at least ten times. V usage is TRBV10-3 and J usage is TRBJ1-1; 7 nucleotides align to TRBD1. After removal of 11 bases from V and 6 bases from J, the junction contained 6 bases not matched to a gene. There are 11 residues in the CDR3. Germline-derived CDR1 and CDR2 are ENHRY and SYGVKD. The DNA for the CDR3 is TGTGCCGTAGGACAGGTCTCTGAAGCTTTCTTT. Protein sequence: CAVGQVSEAFF.

V and J are TRBV6-5 and TRBJ1-4; D remains ambiguous. Trimming stripped 0 bases from V and 8 bases from J, with 13 bases between. CDR3 size: 15 residues. The germline gives CDR1 MNHEY, CDR2 SVGAGI. The CDR3 bases are TGTGCCAGCAGTTACTCGATGGGGATAAGGGAAAAACTGTTTTTT. Its protein product is CASSYSMGIREKLFF.